This TCR beta chain came from a study of cytomegalovirus exposure and HLA in healthy donors. A multiplex PCR was run with 60 Vbeta primers and 13 Jbeta primers. Sequencing used immunoSEQ multiplex PCR; TCRdb keeps in-frame clones, though not all of them. The table has 160,000 or so clones, roughly 80% seen once; the top ten hold around 1.3%. CDR3 length equals 16 residues. Trimming stripped 5 bases from V and 4 bases from J, with 18 bases between. Germline loops: CDR1 LNHDA, CDR2 SQIVND (reference sequence). The origin of this receptor is a woman aged 45-65 years in good health and CMV-seronegative. The V call is TRBV19, the J call TRBJ1-5; possibly TRBD1 for D (5 bases). The sample consisted of PBMCs. Here the CDR3 reads CASSPLGLRGNQPQHF. In DNA form, the CDR3 reads TGTGCCAGTAGTCCGCTGGGACTCCGGGGGAATCAGCCCCAGCATTTT.